This T cell receptor beta chain was retrieved from a study of tumor and adjacent non-tumor tissue in lung cancer. In regard to this clonotype: A junction end diverges from the germline sequence, so it may reflect a read error.

No cell sorting was done before RNA was extracted from the tissue. The library came from three nested PCR rounds adapted from ARM-PCR protocols. TCRdb passed the multiplex PCR reads through MiXCR, listing each CDR3 protein once. The table has around 70,000 distinct CDR3 sequences, almost 60% seen once; the top ten hold about 19%. Germline V gene lookup returns CDR1 SGHTA and CDR2 FQGNSA. CDR3 length: 12 amino acids. This sequence originates from a man over 45 with non-small cell lung cancer. V usage is TRBV7-2 and J usage is TRBJ2-7; 7 nucleotides align to TRBD1. Sequenced sample: lung tumor tissue. The CDR3 DNA follows: TGTGCCAGCAGCCCAGGGGGTTACGAGCGGTACTTC. This gives the protein CASSPGGYERYF.